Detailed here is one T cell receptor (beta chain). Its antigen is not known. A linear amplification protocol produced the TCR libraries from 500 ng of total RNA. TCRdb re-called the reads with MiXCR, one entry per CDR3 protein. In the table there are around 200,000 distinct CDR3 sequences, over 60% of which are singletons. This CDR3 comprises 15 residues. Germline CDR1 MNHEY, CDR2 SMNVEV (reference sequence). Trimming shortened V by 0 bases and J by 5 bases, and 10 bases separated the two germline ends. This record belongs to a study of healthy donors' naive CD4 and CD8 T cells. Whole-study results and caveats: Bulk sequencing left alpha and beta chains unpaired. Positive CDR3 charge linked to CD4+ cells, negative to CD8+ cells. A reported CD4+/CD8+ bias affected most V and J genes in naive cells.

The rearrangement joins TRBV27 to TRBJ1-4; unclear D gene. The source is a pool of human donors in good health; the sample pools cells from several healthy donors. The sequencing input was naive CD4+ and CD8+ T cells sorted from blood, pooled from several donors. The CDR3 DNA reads TGTGCCAGCAGTTTATCAGGTCTCTCGAATGAAAAACTGTTTTTT. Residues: CASSLSGLSNEKLFF.